What follows are 17 T cell receptor beta chains derived from one specimen sequenced in a study of T cells in localized non-small cell lung cancer. Clones were sequenced by immunoSEQ multiplex PCR, and TCRdb holds only the in-frame ones, with some missing. This repertoire shows about 43,000 clones, 90% to 95% found once; its top ten account for about 10%. This material consisted of PBMCs, taken before any cancer treatment. The receptor set was obtained from a woman aged 35 to 70 with stage II lung adenocarcinoma.

The chain employs TRBV4-2 and TRBJ2-1; TRBD2 agrees at 10 bases. Germline assignment: CDR1 LGHNA and CDR2 YNFKEQ. CDR3 length: 15 amino acids. With 8 bases clipped from V and 5 bases from J, the junction kept 9 bases outside the gene matches. The CDR3 DNA is TGTGCCAGCCGTGTCAGAGCGGGGGGGAACAATGAGCAGTTCTTC. This sequence encodes CASRVRAGGNNEQFF.

This chain links TRBV6-5 with TRBJ2-2; 9 bases fit TRBD2. The germline CDR1 and CDR2 sequences are MNHEY and SVGAGI. V trimming: 4 bases; J trimming: 4 bases; junction bases outside the gene matches: 7. The CDR3 contains 16 residues. The CDR3 region has the DNA TGTGCCAGCAGTTGGGCCGGCGGGGGGGTCACCGGGGAGCTGTTTTTT. The encoded protein is CASSWAGGGVTGELFF.

The chain has TRBV19 and TRBJ1-1; D is unclear. Trimming shortened V by 3 bases and J by 4 bases, and 12 bases separated the two germline ends. The CDR3 covers 14 residues. In germline, CDR1 is LNHDA, CDR2 SQIVND (reference sequence). The CDR3 loop reads CASSIGPRGTEAFF. DNA of the CDR3: TGTGCCAGTAGTATCGGGCCCCGTGGCACTGAAGCTTTCTTT. The whole variable domain, filled in from reference TRBV19 and TRBJ1-1, reads DGGITQSPKYLFRKEGQNVTLSCEQNLNHDAMYWYRQDPGQGLRLIYYSQIVNDFQKGDIAEGYSVSREKKESFPLTVTSAQKNPTAFYLCASSIGPRGTEAFFGQGTRLTVV.

V usage is TRBV9 and J usage is TRBJ2-5; 8 bases align to TRBD2. Germline V gives CDR1 SGDLS, CDR2 YYNGEE. The CDR3 is made up of 17 amino acids. The V segment lost 1 base and the J segment 2 bases; nucleotides outside the gene matches: 10. The CDR3 reads CASSVSPAAGGQETQYF. In nucleotides, the CDR3 is TGTGCCAGCAGCGTATCCCCTGCCGCGGGAGGTCAAGAGACCCAGTACTTC.

The chain employs TRBV6-1 and TRBJ2-1, with D possibly TRBD1 on 6 matching bases. V shed 5 bases and J shed 8 bases, with 10 bases lying between them. Germline V gene sequence: CDR1 MNHNS, CDR2 SASEGT. This CDR3 has 12 residues. CDR3 in amino acids: CASSQTGYEQFF. The CDR3 nucleotides are TGTGCCAGCAGTCAAACAGGGTATGAGCAGTTCTTC.

The V gene is TRBV15, the J gene TRBJ2-2; tentative D call: TRBD2 (5 bases). The CDR3 is 15 amino acids. Germline V CDR1 and CDR2: LNHNV, YYDKDF (reference sequence). The V gene lost 4 bases and the J gene lost 5 bases, with 14 bases spanning the gap. The CDR3 spells CATSTSGLGTGELFF. The CDR3 nucleotides read TGTGCCACCAGCACCAGCGGCCTGGGAACCGGGGAGCTGTTTTTT.

About this clone: At one end, the junction sequence differs from germline, possibly due to a read error. The rearrangement links TRBV28 to TRBJ1-3, with 11 positions matching TRBD1. Per the germline V gene, CDR1 is MDHEN and CDR2 is SYDVKM. This CDR3 is 16 amino acids long. DNA of the CDR3: TGTGCCAGCAGGGGACAGGGGGGCTACTCTGGAAACACCACATATTTT. Encoded protein: CASRGQGGYSGNTTYF.

The chain links TRBV5-4 to TRBJ2-5; no reliable D call. Germline V gives CDR1 SGHNT, CDR2 YYREEE (reference sequence). The V end was cut by 1 base, the J end by 3 bases, with 4 bases between. This CDR3 comprises 12 residues. In DNA form, the CDR3 reads TGTGCCAGCAGCTTGAACGAAGAGACCCAGTACTTC. Translating gives CASSLNEETQYF.

The V and J genes are TRBV6-5 and TRBJ2-3; weak D call: TRBD2 (5 bases). The V end lost 8 bases, the J end lost 5 bases, and 14 bases lay between the germline ends. Per germline, CDR1 MNHEY and CDR2 SVGAGI. The CDR3 consists of 13 residues. In DNA, the CDR3 is TGTGCCAGCTTCGACCGGGGTAGAGATACGCAGTATTTT. It specifies CASFDRGRDTQYF.

The chain is built from TRBV28 and TRBJ2-5; D gene unclear. CDR1 and CDR2 (germline): MDHEN, SYDVKM. V was pared by 1 base and J by 2 bases, with 5 bases between. The CDR3 runs to 13 residues. Here the CDR3 reads CASSLSVQETQYF. CDR3 nucleotide sequence: TGTGCCAGCAGTTTATCGGTGCAAGAGACCCAGTACTTC.

This sequence joins TRBV18 and TRBJ1-2; 9 bases align to TRBD1. Germline V lookup: CDR1 KGHSH, CDR2 LQKENI. Germline trimming cut 1 base from V and 4 bases from J; bases unmatched to any gene: 10. The CDR3 totals 17 residues. The CDR3 sequence is CASSPLDRGIEGYGYTF. CDR3 bases: TGTGCCAGCTCACCACTGGACAGGGGAATAGAGGGCTATGGCTACACCTTC.

The rearrangement joins TRBV19 to TRBJ1-2, with 10 bases that match TRBD1. The length of the CDR3 is 15 residues. Germline V gene sequence: CDR1 LNHDA, CDR2 SQIVND (reference sequence). Losses at the gene ends were 5 bases for V and 6 bases for J; bases not matched to a gene: 9. For the CDR3, the DNA is TGTGCCAGTAGTGTACAGACAGGGGGCATCGATGGCTACACCTTC. Translating gives CASSVQTGGIDGYTF.

The chain joins TRBV11-3 to TRBJ2-7, with 8 bases identical to TRBD2. Looked up from germline, CDR1 is SGHNT and CDR2 is YENEEA. The V segment lost 2 bases and the J segment 2 bases; nucleotides outside the gene matches: 5. The CDR3 sequence is 15 residues long. The DNA for the CDR3 is TGTGCCAGCAGCTTACGAGCGGGAGCCCCCTACGAGCAGTACTTC. Residues: CASSLRAGAPYEQYF. The entire variable domain, with the rest obtained from reference TRBV11-3 and TRBJ2-7, is as follows: EAGVVQSPRYKIIEKKQPVAFWCNPISGHNTLYWYLQNLGQGPELLIRYENEEAVDDSQLPKDRFSAERLKGVDSTLKIQPAELGDSAVYLCASSLRAGAPYEQYFGPGTRLTVT.

The chain links TRBV18 to TRBJ1-1; TRBD1 matches at 7 bases. The V segment lost 1 base and the J segment 7 bases; nucleotides outside the gene matches: 9. CDR1 KGHSH and CDR2 LQKENI come from the germline V gene. The CDR3 loop spans 15 amino acids. The CDR3 DNA sequence: TGTGCCAGCTCACCACAGGGGGCCCTTCAGGTTGAAGCTTTCTTT. Amino acid sequence: CASSPQGALQVEAFF.

This clone was found once. This sequence joins TRBV6-1 and TRBJ1-3; maybe TRBD1 (5 bases). Trimming removed 2 bases at V and 1 base at J, with 9 bases between. This CDR3 spans 15 amino acids. Germline loops: CDR1 MNHNS, CDR2 SASEGT. CDR3: CASSETGGSGNTIYF. CDR3 bases: TGTGCCAGCAGTGAAACAGGAGGGTCTGGAAACACCATATATTTT.

The chain couples TRBV4-2 to TRBJ2-3; no clear D gene. CDR1 and CDR2 from the germline V gene are LGHNA and YNFKEQ. The V and J ends lost 0 bases and 4 bases respectively, with 14 bases between them. The CDR3 extends over 16 amino acids. In nucleotides, the CDR3 is TGTGCCAGCAGCCAAGAAGGTCATCCCGGCCCAGATACGCAGTATTTT. As protein: CASSQEGHPGPDTQYF.

V and J are TRBV11-2 and TRBJ1-2; D is perhaps TRBD1 (6 bases). CDR1 and CDR2 (germline): SGHAT, FQNNGV. V gave up 1 base and J gave up 8 bases, with 20 bases separating them. The CDR3 consists of 16 residues. CDR3 DNA sequence: TGTGCCAGCAGCTTAGCCTCCAATCGACAGGCAGGGGGCTACACCTTC. Its protein is CASSLASNRQAGGYTF.